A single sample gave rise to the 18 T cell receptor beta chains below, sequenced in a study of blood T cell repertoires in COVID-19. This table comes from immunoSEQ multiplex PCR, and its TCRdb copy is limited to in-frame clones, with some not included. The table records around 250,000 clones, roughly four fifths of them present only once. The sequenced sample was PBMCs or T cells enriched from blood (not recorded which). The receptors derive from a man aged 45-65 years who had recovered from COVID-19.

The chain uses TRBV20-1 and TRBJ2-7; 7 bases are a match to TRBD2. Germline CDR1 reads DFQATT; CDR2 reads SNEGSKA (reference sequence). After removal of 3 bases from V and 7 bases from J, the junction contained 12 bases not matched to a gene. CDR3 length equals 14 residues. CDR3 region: CSASDGRNRGEQYF. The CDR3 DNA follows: TGCAGTGCTAGTGACGGGAGGAATCGTGGGGAGCAGTACTTC.

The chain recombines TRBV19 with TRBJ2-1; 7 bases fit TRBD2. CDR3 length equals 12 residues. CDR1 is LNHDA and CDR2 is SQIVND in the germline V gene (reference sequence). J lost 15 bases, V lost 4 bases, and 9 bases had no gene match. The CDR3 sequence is CASSKEWEGTFF. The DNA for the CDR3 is TGTGCCAGTAGTAAAGAGTGGGAGGGGACGTTCTTC.

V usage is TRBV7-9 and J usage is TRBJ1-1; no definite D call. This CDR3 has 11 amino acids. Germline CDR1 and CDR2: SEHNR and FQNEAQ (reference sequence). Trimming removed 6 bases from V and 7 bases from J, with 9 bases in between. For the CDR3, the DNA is TGTGCCAGCAGGTCCCGTATTGAAGCTTTCTTT. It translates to CASRSRIEAFF.

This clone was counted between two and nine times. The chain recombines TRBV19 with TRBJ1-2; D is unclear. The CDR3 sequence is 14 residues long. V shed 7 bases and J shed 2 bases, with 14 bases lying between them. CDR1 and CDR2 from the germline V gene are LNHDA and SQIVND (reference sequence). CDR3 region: CASNALSGNYGYTF. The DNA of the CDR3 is TGTGCCAGTAACGCCCTAAGCGGGAACTATGGCTACACCTTC.

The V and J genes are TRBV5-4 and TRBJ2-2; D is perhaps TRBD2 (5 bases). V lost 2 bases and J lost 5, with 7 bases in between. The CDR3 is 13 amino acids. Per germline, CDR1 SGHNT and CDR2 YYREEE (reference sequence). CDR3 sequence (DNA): TGTGCCAGCAGCTTTACGGGGACCGGGGAGCTGTTTTTT. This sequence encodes CASSFTGTGELFF.

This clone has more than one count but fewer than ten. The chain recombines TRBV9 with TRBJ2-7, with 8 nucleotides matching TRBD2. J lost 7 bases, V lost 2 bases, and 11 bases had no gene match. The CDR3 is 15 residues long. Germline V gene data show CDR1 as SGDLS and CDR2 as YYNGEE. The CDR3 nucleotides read TGTGCCAGCAGCGTGGACGGGACTAGTGGAGGGGAGCAGTACTTC. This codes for CASSVDGTSGGEQYF.

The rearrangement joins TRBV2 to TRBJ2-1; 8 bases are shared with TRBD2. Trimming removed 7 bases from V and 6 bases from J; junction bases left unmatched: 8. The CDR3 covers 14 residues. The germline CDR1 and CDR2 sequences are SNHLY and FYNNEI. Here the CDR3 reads CASNNGRVGNEQFF. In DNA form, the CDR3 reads TGTGCCAGCAATAACGGGAGGGTCGGCAATGAGCAGTTCTTC.

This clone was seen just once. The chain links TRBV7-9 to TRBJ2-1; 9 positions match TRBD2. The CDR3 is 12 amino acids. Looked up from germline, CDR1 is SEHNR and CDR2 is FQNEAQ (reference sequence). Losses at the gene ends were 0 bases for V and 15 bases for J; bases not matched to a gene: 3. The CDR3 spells CASSLAGGRGFF. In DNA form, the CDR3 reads TGTGCCAGCAGCTTAGCGGGCGGGAGGGGGTTCTTC.

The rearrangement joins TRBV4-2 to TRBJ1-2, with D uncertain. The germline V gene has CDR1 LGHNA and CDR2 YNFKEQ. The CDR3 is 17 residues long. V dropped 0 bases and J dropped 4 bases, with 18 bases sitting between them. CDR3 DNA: TGTGCCAGCAGCCAAGATCCCATCACAGTACCTATCTATGGCTACACCTTC. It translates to CASSQDPITVPIYGYTF.

The CDR3 DNA sequence: TGTGCCAGCAGTTCATGGGACAGGGTAATCGAAAAACTGTTTTTT. It is translated as CASSSWDRVIEKLFF. The rearrangement links TRBV6-5 to TRBJ1-4; 9 bases fit TRBD1. This CDR3 contains 15 residues. With 4 bases clipped from V and 8 bases from J, the junction kept 8 bases outside the gene matches. The V gene's germline CDR1 is MNHEY and CDR2 SVGAGI.

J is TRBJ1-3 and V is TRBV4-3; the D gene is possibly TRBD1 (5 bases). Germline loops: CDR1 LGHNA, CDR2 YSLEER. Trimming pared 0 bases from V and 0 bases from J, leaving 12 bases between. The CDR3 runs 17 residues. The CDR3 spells CASSQEPQGVSGNTIYF. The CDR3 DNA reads TGCGCCAGCAGCCAAGAACCCCAAGGGGTCTCTGGAAACACCATATATTTT.

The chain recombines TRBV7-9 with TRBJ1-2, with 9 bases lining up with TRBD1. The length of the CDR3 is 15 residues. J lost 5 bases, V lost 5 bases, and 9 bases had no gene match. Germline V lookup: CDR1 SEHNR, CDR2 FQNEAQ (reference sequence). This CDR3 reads CASSRDTGGLYGYTF. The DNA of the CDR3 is TGTGCCAGCAGCCGAGATACAGGGGGCCTGTATGGCTACACCTTC.

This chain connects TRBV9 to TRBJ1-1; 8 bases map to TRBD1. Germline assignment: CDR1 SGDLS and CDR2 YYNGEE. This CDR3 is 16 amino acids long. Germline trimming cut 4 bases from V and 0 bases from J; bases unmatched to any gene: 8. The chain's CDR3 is CASSYGTGGLNTEAFF. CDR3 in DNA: TGTGCCAGCAGCTACGGGACAGGTGGCCTGAACACTGAAGCTTTCTTT. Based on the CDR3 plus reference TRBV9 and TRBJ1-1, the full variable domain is DSGVTQTPKHLITATGQRVTLRCSPRSGDLSVYWYQQSLDQGLQFLIQYYNGEERAKGNILERFSAQQFPDLHSELNLSSLELGDSALYFCASSYGTGGLNTEAFFGQGTRLTVV.

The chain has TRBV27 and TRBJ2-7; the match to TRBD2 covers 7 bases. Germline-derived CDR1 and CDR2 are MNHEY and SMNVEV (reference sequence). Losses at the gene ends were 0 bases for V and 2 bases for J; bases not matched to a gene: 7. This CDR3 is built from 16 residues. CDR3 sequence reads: CASSLSMSSGTYEQYF. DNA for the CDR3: TGTGCCAGCAGTTTATCGATGTCTAGCGGAACCTACGAGCAGTACTTC.

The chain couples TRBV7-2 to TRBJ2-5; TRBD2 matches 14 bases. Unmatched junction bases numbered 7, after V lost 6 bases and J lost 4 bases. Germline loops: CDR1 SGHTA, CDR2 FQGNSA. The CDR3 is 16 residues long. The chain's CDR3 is CASSPRLAGGRETQYF. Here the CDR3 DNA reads TGTGCCAGCAGTCCAAGACTAGCGGGAGGGAGAGAGACCCAGTACTTC.

The CDR3 loop is CASSVGWTSATDTQYF. The CDR3 nucleotides are TGTGCCAGCAGCGTAGGGTGGACTAGCGCCACAGATACGCAGTATTTT. This sequence joins TRBV9 and TRBJ2-3; TRBD2 agrees at 9 bases. Trimming took 0 bases from V and 2 from J; bases not matched to a gene: 4. The CDR3 is 16 residues long. Germline loops: CDR1 SGDLS, CDR2 YYNGEE.

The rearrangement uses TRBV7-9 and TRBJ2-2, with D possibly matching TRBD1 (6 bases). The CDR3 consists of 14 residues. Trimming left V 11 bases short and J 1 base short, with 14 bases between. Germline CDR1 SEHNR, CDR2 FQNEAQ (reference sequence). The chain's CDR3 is CAGPDRLNTGELFF. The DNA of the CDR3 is TGTGCCGGTCCGGACAGACTGAACACCGGGGAGCTGTTTTTT.

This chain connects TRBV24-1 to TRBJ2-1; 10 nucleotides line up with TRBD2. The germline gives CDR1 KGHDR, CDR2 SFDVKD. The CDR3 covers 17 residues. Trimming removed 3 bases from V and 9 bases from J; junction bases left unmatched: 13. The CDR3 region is CATSDPTSGSMGGEQFF. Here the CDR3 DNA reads TGTGCCACCAGTGATCCGACTAGCGGGTCAATGGGTGGTGAGCAGTTCTTC.